A few counts support the clone carrying this T cell receptor (beta chain). The antigen remains unidentified. A second PCR of about 7 to 12 cycles used a sample-barcoded 5' primer and a J-beta primer mix. A single record per CDR3 protein comes from TCRdb applying MiXCR to the 5' RACE reads. The table lists over 1,300,000 distinct CDR3 sequences, 45% to 70% of them singletons. Caucasian individuals from Russia who were healthy and aged roughly 6 to 95 acted as donors. These data are taken from a study of blood T cells in healthy people across ages. Whole-study findings and limits: TCR beta diversity tracked closely with naive T cell percentage. Older age coincided with a roughly linear decline in TCR beta diversity per million T cells.

The V end was cut by 0 bases, the J end by 4 bases, with 11 bases between. CDR1 and CDR2 from the germline V gene are LGHDT and YNNKEL (reference sequence). This CDR3 is built from 15 residues. Sequencing was done on a sample of blood. The TCR originated in a man between 18 and 35 years old in good health. The chain has TRBV3-1 and TRBJ2-3; no clear D gene. DNA for the CDR3: TGTGCCAGCAGCCAAGACGAAGTGGGATCAGATACGCAGTATTTT. This gives the protein CASSQDEVGSDTQYF.